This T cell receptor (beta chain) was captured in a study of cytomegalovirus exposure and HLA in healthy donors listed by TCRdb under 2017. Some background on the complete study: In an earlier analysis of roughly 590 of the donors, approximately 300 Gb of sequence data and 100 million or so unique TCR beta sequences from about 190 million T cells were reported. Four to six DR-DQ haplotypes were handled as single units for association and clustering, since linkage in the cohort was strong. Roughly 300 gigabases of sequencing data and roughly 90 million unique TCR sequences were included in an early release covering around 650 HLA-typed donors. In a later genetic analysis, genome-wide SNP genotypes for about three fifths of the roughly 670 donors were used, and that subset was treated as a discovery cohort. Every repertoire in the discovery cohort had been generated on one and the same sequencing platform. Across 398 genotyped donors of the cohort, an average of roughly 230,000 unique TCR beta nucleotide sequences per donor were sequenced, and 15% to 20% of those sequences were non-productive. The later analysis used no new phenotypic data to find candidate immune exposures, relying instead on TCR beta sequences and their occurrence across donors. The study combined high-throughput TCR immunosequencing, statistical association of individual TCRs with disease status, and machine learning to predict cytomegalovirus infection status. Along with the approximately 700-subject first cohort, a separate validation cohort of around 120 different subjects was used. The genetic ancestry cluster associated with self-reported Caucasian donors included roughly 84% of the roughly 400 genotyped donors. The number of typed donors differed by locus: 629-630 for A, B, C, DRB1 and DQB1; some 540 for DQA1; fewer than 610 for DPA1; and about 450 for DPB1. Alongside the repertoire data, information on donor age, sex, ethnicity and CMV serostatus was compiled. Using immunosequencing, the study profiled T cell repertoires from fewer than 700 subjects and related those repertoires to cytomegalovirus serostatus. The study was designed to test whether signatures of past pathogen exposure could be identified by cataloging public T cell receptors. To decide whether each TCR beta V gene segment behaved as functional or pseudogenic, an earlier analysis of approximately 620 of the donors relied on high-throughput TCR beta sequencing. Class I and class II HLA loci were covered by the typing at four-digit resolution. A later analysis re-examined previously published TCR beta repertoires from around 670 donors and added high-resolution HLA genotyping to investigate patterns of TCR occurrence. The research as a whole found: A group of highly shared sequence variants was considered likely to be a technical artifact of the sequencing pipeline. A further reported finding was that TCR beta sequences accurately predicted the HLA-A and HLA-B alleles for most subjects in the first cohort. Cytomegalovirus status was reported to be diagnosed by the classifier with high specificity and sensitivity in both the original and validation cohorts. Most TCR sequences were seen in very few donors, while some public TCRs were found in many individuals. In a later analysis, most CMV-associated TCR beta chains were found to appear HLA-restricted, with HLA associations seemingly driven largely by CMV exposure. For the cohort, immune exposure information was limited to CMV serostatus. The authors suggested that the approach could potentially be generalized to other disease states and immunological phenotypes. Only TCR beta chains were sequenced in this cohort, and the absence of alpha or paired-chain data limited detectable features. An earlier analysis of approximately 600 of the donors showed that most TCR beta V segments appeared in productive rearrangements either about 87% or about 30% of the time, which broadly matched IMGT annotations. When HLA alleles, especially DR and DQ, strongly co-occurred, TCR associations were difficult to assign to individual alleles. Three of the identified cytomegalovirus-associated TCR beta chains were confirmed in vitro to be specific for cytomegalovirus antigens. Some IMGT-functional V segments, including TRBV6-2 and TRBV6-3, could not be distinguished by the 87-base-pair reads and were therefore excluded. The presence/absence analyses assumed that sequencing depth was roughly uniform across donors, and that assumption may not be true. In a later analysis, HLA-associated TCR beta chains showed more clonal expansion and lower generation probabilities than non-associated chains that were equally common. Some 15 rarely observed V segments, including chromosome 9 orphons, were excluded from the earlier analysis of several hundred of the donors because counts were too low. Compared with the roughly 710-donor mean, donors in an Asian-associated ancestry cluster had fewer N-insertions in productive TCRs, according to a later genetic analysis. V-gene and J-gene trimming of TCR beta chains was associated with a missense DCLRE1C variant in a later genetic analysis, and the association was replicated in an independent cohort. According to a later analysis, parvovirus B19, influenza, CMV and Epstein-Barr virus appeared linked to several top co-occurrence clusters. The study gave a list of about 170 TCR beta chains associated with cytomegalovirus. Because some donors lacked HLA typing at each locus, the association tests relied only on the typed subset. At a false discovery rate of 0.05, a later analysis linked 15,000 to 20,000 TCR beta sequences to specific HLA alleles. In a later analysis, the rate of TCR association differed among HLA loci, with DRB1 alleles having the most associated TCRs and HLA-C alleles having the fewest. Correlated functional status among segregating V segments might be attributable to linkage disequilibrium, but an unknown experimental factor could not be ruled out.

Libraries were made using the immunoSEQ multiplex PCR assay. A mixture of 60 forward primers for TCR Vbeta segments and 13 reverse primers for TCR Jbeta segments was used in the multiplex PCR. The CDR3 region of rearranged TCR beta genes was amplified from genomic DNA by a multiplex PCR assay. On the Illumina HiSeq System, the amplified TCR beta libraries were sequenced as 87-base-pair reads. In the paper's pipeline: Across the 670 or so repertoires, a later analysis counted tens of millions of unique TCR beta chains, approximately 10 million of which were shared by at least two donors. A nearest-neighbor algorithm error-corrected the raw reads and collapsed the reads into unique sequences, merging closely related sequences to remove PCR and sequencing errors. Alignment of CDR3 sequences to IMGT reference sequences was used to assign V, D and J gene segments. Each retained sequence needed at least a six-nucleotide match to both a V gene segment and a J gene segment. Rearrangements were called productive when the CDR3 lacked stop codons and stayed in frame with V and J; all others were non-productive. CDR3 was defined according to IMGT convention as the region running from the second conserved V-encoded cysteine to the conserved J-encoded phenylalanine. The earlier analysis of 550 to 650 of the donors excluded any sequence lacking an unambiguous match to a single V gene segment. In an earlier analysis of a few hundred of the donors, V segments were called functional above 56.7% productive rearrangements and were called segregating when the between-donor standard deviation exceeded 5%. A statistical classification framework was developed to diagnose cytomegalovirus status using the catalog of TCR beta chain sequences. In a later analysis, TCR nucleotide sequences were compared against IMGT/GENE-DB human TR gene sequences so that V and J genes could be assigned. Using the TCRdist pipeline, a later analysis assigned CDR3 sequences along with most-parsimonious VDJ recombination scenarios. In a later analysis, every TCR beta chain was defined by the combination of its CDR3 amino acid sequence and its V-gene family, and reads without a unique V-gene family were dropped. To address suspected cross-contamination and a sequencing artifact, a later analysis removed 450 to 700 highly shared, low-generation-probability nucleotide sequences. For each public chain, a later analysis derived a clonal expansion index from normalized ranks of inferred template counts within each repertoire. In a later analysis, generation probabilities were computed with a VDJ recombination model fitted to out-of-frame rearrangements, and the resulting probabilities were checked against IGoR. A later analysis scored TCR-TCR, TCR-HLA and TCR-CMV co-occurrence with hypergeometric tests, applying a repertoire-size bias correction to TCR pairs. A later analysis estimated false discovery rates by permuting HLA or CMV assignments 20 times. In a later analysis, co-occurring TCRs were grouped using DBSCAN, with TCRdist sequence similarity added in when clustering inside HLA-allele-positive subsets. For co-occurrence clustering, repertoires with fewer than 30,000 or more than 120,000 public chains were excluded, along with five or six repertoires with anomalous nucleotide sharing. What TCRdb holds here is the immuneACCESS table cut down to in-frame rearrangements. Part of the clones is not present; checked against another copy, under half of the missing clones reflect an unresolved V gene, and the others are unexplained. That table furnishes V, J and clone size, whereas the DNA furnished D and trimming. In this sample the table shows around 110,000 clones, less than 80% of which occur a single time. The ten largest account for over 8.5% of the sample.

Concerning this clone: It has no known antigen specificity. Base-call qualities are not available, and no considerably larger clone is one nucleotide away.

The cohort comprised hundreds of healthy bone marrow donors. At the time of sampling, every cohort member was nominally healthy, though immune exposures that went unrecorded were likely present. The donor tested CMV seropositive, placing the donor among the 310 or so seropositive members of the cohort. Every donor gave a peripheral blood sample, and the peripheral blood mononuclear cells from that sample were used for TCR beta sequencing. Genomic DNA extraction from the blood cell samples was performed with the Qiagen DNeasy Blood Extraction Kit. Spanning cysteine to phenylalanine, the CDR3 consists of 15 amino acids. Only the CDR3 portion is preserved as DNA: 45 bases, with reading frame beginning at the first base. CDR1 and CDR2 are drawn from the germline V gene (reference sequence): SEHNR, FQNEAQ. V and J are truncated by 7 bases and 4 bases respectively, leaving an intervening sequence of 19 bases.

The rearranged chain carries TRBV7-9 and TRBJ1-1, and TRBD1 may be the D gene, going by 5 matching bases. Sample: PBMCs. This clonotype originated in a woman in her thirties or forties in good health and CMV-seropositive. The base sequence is TGTGCCAGCACCGATGGGGCAGGCCGGACCACTGAAGCTTTCTTT. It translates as CASTDGAGRTTEAFF.